These T cell receptor beta chains were read from a single sample in a study of T cells in narcolepsy. Repertoires were generated with immunoSEQ multiplex PCR, while TCRdb's copy carries only in-frame clones and drops some. This table has roughly 34,000 clones, approximately 86% appearing once. The sample was CD45RA- memory CD4+ T cells from PBMCs. The receptors were sampled from a human donor with narcolepsy. Both conserved end residues are part of each CDR3. D genes are given only for firm matches. Size tells how often a clone was seen (once, few, many) or the class of an expanded clone, and some rows leave it out.

size: few
J: TRBJ2-7
V: TRBV6-5
D: NA
DNA: TGTGCCAGCAGTTACACAGGGATCGGCTCCTACGAGCAGTACTTC
CDR3: CASSYTGIGSYEQYF

size: NA
J: TRBJ2-4
V: TRBV19
D: NA
DNA: TGTGCCAGTAGTATGGATCCGGGGTTTCAGTACTTC
CDR3: CASSMDPGFQYF

size: NA
J: TRBJ2-2
V: TRBV28
D: NA
DNA: TGTGCCAGCAGAATACAGGGAAACACCGGGGAGCTGTTTTTT
CDR3: CASRIQGNTGELFF

size: NA
J: TRBJ1-6
V: TRBV7-9
D: TRBD1
DNA: TGTGCCAGCAGAAGTACAGGGGAATCGTCACCCCTCCACTTT
CDR3: CASRSTGESSPLHF

size: NA
J: TRBJ1-2
V: TRBV6-6
D: NA
DNA: TGTGCCAGCAGTTACGAGGTTAACTATGGCCACACCTTC
CDR3: CASSYEVNYGHTF

size: NA
J: TRBJ1-2
V: TRBV28
D: TRBD1
DNA: TGTGCCAGCAGTTCCTACCACAGGGGGCAGGGCTATGGCTACACCTTC
CDR3: CASSSYHRGQGYGYTF

size: NA
J: TRBJ2-1
V: TRBV28
D: NA
DNA: TGTGCCAGCGGGGGCAGTTCCTACAATGAGCAGTTCTTC
CDR3: CASGGSSYNEQFF

size: NA
J: TRBJ1-3
V: TRBV6-6
D: TRBD1
DNA: TGTGCCAGCAAACGGGACAGTTCGGGAAACACCATATATTTT
CDR3: CASKRDSSGNTIYF

size: once
J: TRBJ2-7
V: TRBV7-2
D: TRBD2
DNA: TGTGCCAGCAGCCCTGGGGGGACTAGCCTCTACGAGCAGTACTTC
CDR3: CASSPGGTSLYEQYF

size: NA
J: TRBJ1-1
V: TRBV28
D: TRBD1
DNA: TGTGCCAGCAGTTCTACAGGGGTTATGAACACTGAAGCTTTCTTT
CDR3: CASSSTGVMNTEAFF

size: NA
J: TRBJ1-1
V: TRBV19
D: TRBD1
DNA: TGTGCCAGTAGTATGTACAGGGGAAACACTGAAGCTTTCTTT
CDR3: CASSMYRGNTEAFF

size: NA
J: TRBJ2-1
V: TRBV5-6
D: NA
DNA: TGTGCCAGCAGCTTGGGCAGGGTAGCAAATGAGCAGTTCTTC
CDR3: CASSLGRVANEQFF

size: NA
J: TRBJ1-2
V: TRBV30
D: NA
DNA: TGTGCCTGGAGACCCGACCCGGACTATGGCTACACCTTC
CDR3: CAWRPDPDYGYTF

size: few
J: TRBJ2-7
V: TRBV18
D: TRBD1
DNA: TGTGCCAGCTCACGGACAGGGGCCCCCTACGAGCAGTACTTC
CDR3: CASSRTGAPYEQYF

size: NA
J: TRBJ2-3
V: TRBV7-3
D: TRBD1
DNA: TGTGCCAGCAGCTTGACAGGGGATACGCAGTATTTT
CDR3: CASSLTGDTQYF

size: NA
J: TRBJ1-4
V: TRBV6-5
D: NA
DNA: TGTGCCAGCAGTCCCGAGGGAACCGCGGTCGAAAAACTGTTTTTT
CDR3: CASSPEGTAVEKLFF

size: NA
J: TRBJ1-3
V: TRBV7-2
D: NA
DNA: TGTGCCAGCAGCTTAGGACCAGGGCCTGGAAACACCATATATTTT
CDR3: CASSLGPGPGNTIYF

size: NA
J: TRBJ2-1
V: TRBV7-7
D: NA
DNA: TGTGCCAGCAGCTCGAGGGTAGGCGGTGAGCAGTTCTTC
CDR3: CASSSRVGGEQFF

size: NA
J: TRBJ2-5
V: TRBV9
D: NA
DNA: TGTGCCAGCAGCGGCCCAACAGGGACCGAGACCCAGTACTTC
CDR3: CASSGPTGTETQYF

size: NA
J: TRBJ2-7
V: TRBV7-8
D: NA
DNA: TGTGCCAGCAGCGAAAACACTGGAGACAACGAGCAGTACTTC
CDR3: CASSENTGDNEQYF

size: NA
J: TRBJ1-2
V: TRBV5-1
D: TRBD1
DNA: TGCGCCAGCAGCCGGGACAGGGGCTATGGCTACACCTTC
CDR3: CASSRDRGYGYTF

size: NA
J: TRBJ2-7
V: TRBV6-5
D: TRBD1
DNA: TGTGCCAGCAGTCCACAGGGGGCCGAGCAGTACTTC
CDR3: CASSPQGAEQYF

size: NA
J: TRBJ2-7
V: TRBV11-2
D: TRBD2
DNA: TGTGCCAGCAGCCCGGTTCGGGGGGGCGAGCAGTACTTC
CDR3: CASSPVRGGEQYF

size: NA
J: TRBJ2-2
V: TRBV28
D: TRBD1
DNA: TGTGCCAGCAGTTTATTGTCCCGGGACAGGGGGAGAAACGGGGAGCTGTTTTTT
CDR3: CASSLLSRDRGRNGELFF

size: NA
J: TRBJ2-3
V: TRBV4-2
D: TRBD1
DNA: TGTGCCAGCAGCCAAGAGACGGGACAGCGCACAGATACGCAGTATTTT
CDR3: CASSQETGQRTDTQYF

size: NA
J: TRBJ1-2
V: TRBV6-6
D: NA
DNA: TGTGCCAGCCAGGCGAACTATGGCTACACCTTC
CDR3: CASQANYGYTF

size: NA
J: TRBJ2-7
V: TRBV9
D: NA
DNA: TGTGCCAGCAGCGTAGCTCCGGGAACTTCCTACGAGCAGTACTTC
CDR3: CASSVAPGTSYEQYF

size: NA
J: TRBJ2-7
V: TRBV4-3
D: NA
DNA: TGCGCCAGCAGCCAAGAAGGGAGACCAGGTTTCGAGCAGTACTTC
CDR3: CASSQEGRPGFEQYF

size: NA
J: TRBJ2-7
V: TRBV5-5
D: TRBD1
DNA: TGTGCCAGCAGCCCGGACAGGGCATACGAGCAGTACTTC
CDR3: CASSPDRAYEQYF

size: few
J: TRBJ2-7
V: TRBV2
D: NA
DNA: TGTGCCAGCGGGATTTTGCAGGGGTTTAGTGAGCAGTACTTC
CDR3: CASGILQGFSEQYF

size: NA
J: TRBJ1-1
V: TRBV28
D: NA
DNA: TGTGCCAGCAGTTCCCCCGGTCCTAGCACTGAAGCTTTCTTT
CDR3: CASSSPGPSTEAFF

size: NA
J: TRBJ2-7
V: TRBV6-5
D: NA
DNA: TGTGCCAGCAGTTTAGTGGGAGAGTACTTC
CDR3: CASSLVGEYF

size: NA
J: TRBJ1-5
V: TRBV5-1
D: NA
DNA: TGCGCCAGCAGCTTGGAGGTGGGTGGCCAGCCCCAGCATTTT
CDR3: CASSLEVGGQPQHF

size: few
J: TRBJ2-7
V: TRBV5-4
D: TRBD2
DNA: TGTGCCACCCTGCGGGAGGGTGTCTCCTACGAGCAGTACTTC
CDR3: CATLREGVSYEQYF

size: few
J: TRBJ2-1
V: TRBV7-9
D: NA
DNA: TGTGCCAGCAGCTTAGGCGGAAACATTGGAAATGAGCAGTTCTTC
CDR3: CASSLGGNIGNEQFF